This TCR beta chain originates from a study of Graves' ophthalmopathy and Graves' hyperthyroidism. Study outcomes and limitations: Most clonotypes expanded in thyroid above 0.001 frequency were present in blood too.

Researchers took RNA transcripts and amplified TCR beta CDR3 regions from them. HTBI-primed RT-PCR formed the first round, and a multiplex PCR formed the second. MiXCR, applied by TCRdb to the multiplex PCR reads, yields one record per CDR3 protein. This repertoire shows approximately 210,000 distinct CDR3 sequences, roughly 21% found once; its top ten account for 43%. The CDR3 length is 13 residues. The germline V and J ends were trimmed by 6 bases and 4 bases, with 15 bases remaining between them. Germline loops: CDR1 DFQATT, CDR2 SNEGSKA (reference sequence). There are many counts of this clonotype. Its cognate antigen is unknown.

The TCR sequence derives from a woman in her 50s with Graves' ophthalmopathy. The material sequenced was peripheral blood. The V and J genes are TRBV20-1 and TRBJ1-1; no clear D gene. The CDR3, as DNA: TGCAGTGCCCCGCCGAGGACGAGCACTGAAGCTTTCTTT. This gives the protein CSAPPRTSTEAFF.